Given below is one T cell receptor beta chain in context. Its antigen is still unknown. Amplification used 60 Vbeta primers and 13 Jbeta primers. This table comes from immunoSEQ multiplex PCR, and its TCRdb copy is limited to in-frame clones, with some not included. Among 150,000 to 250,000 clones, around 81% were seen once, and the ten largest hold approximately 2%. The sample is drawn from a study of cytomegalovirus exposure and HLA in healthy donors. Study results and caveats: Further analysis was carried out later, and it showed several of the most significant clusters appearing linked to common viral pathogens. With later analysis, a missense DCLRE1C variant became linked to TCR beta V- and J-gene trimming. Sequencing artifact likely explains a cluster of highly shared sequence variants.

The CDR3 contains 14 residues. V was cut by 3 bases and J by 3 bases, with 9 bases left in between. Germline V CDR1 and CDR2: SGHRS, YFSETQ. This clonotype originated in a man in his thirties or forties in good health and CMV-seronegative. The sequenced material came from PBMCs. The chain uses TRBV5-1 and TRBJ2-2; D call uncertain. The CDR3 DNA reads as TGCGCCAGCAGCTCCCCAGGTTACACCGGGGAGCTGTTTTTT. Encoded protein: CASSSPGYTGELFF. The entire variable domain, with the rest obtained from reference TRBV5-1 and TRBJ2-2, is as follows: KAGVTQTPRYLIKTRGQQVTLSCSPISGHRSVSWYQQTPGQGLQFLFEYFSETQRNKGNFPGRFSGRQFSNSRSEMNVSTLELGDSALYLCASSSPGYTGELFFGEGSRLTVL.